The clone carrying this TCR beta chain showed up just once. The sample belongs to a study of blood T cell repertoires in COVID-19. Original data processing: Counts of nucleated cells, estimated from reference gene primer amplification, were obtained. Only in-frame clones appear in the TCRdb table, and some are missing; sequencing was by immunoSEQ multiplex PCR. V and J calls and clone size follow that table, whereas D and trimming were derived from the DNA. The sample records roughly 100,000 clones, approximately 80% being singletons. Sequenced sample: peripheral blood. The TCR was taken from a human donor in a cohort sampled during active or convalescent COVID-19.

The CDR3 sequence: CASSLGRAQETQYF. DNA for the CDR3: TGTGCCAGCAGCTTAGGGCGGGCGCAAGAGACCCAGTACTTC. The rearrangement uses TRBV7-2 and TRBJ2-5, with a possible D match to TRBD2 (5 bases). The CDR3 length is 14 residues. V lost 1 base, J lost 2 bases, and 8 bases lay in between. From germline, CDR1 is SGHTA and CDR2 FQGNSA.